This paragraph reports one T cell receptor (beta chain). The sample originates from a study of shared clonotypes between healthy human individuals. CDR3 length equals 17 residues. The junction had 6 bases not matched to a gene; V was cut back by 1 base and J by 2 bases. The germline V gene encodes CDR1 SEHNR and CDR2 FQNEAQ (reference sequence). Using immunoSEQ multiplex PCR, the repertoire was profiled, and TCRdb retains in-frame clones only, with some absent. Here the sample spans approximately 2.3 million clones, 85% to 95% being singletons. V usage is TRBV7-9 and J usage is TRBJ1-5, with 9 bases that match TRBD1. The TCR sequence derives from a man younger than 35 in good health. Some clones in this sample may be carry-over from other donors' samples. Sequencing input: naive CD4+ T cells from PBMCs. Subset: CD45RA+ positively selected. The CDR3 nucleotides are TGTGCCAGCAGCTTAGGGACAGGGGCAATCGGCAATCAGCCCCAGCATTTT. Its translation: CASSLGTGAIGNQPQHF.